The 18 T cell receptor beta chains below were found in one sample sequenced in a study of response to subunit inactivated influenza vaccine. Each CDR3 protein is one row after TCRdb ran MiXCR on the RT-PCR reads. The table lists more than 500,000 distinct CDR3 sequences, about 11% of them singletons. These data also formed part of another study, on T cells expressing NK-cell markers. That report adds: With UMIs, 5'RACE template switching was used to make TCR beta cDNA.

Sequencing used PBMCs from blood, obtained on the day of vaccination. The source of these receptors is a man between 50 and 59 years old who received an inactivated influenza vaccine.

This clonotype was recorded many times. J is TRBJ1-1 and V is TRBV10-2; D is uncertain. The CDR3 is 13 amino acids. V gave up 6 bases and J gave up 1 base, with 9 bases separating them. The germline V gene has CDR1 WSHSY and CDR2 SAAADI. DNA of the CDR3: TGCGCCAGCAGGGTTACACGGAACACTGAAGCTTTCTTT. Encoded protein: CASRVTRNTEAFF.

This clonotype occurred a few times. The chain joins TRBV18 to TRBJ2-7; no clear D gene. The germline gives CDR1 KGHSH, CDR2 LQKENI. This CDR3 has 15 residues. The V and J ends lost 0 bases and 2 bases respectively, with 11 bases between them. The CDR3 DNA reads as TGTGCCAGCTCACCACCTTCAGCCCCTGCCTACGAGCAGTACTTC. Translated: CASSPPSAPAYEQYF.

The chain combines TRBV27 with TRBJ2-2; the match to TRBD2 covers 10 bases. Trimming cost V 3 bases and J 4 bases; bases outside gene matches: 2. The CDR3 is made up of 15 amino acids. Germline V CDR1 and CDR2: MNHEY, SMNVEV (reference sequence). The CDR3 coding sequence is TGTGCCAGCAGTTTCGCTAGCGGGGGCACCGGGGAGCTGTTTTTT. Residues: CASSFASGGTGELFF.

This clonotype was recorded a few times. The rearrangement joins TRBV5-6 to TRBJ1-2; TRBD1 matches at 8 bases. Trimming cost V 0 bases and J 5 bases; bases outside gene matches: 3. This CDR3 contains 14 residues. CDR1 is SGHDT, CDR2 YYEEEE, per germline. This CDR3 reads CASSLADRAYGYTF. Here the CDR3 DNA reads TGTGCCAGCAGCTTGGCGGACAGGGCGTATGGCTACACCTTC.

V usage is TRBV7-2 and J usage is TRBJ2-2, with D maybe TRBD1 (6 bases). The CDR3 is made up of 16 amino acids. Looked up from germline, CDR1 is SGHTA and CDR2 is FQGNSA. The V gene lost 2 bases and the J gene lost 6 bases, with 16 bases spanning the gap. The CDR3 here is CASSLFGVGAAGELFF. The DNA for the CDR3 is TGTGCCAGCAGCTTATTCGGTGTGGGGGCCGCCGGGGAGCTGTTTTTT.

The table lists this clonotype with many counts. This chain joins TRBV5-1 and TRBJ2-1, with D possibly called TRBD1 or TRBD2 (5 bases each). This CDR3 region has 16 residues. The V end lost 0 bases, the J end lost 4 bases, and 14 bases lay between the germline ends. Germline loops: CDR1 SGHRS, CDR2 YFSETQ. CDR3 loop: CASSLAKGTKYNEQFF. The DNA of the CDR3 is TGCGCCAGCAGCTTGGCAAAAGGGACCAAATACAATGAGCAGTTCTTC.

This clonotype was detected only a few times. This chain links TRBV9 with TRBJ2-1; D is uncertain. The CDR3 loop spans 13 amino acids. Germline loops: CDR1 SGDLS, CDR2 YYNGEE. V dropped 4 bases and J dropped 8 bases, with 13 bases sitting between them. The CDR3 region is CASSPGPKDEQFF. The CDR3 nucleotides are TGTGCCAGCAGCCCCGGACCCAAAGATGAGCAGTTCTTC.

This clonotype has at least ten counts. V usage is TRBV6-1 and J usage is TRBJ1-5; 8 bases line up with TRBD1. CDR1 MNHNS and CDR2 SASEGT come from the germline V gene. Trimming took 4 bases from V and 4 from J; bases not matched to a gene: 6. CDR3 length: 15 residues. The DNA of the CDR3 is TGTGCCAGCAGTGCTGGACAGGGAGGAAATCAGCCCCAGCATTTT. Translation: CASSAGQGGNQPQHF.

A few counts support this clonotype. The rearrangement uses TRBV12-3 or TRBV12-4 and TRBJ2-3, with 7 bases that match TRBD2. Trimming cost V 7 bases and J 6 bases; bases outside gene matches: 13. The CDR3 is made up of 15 amino acids. Here the CDR3 reads CASTPGTTDVDTQYF. The CDR3 nucleotides are TGTGCCAGCACTCCCGGGACTACCGACGTGGATACGCAGTATTTT.

This clonotype was counted only a few times. The chain is built from TRBV2 and TRBJ2-1; 9 nucleotides line up with TRBD2. With 8 bases clipped from V and 8 bases from J, the junction kept 7 bases outside the gene matches. Germline-derived CDR1 and CDR2 are SNHLY and FYNNEI. This CDR3 contains 13 residues. DNA of the CDR3: TGTGCCAGCGGGGCGGGAGGGCCACATGAGCAGTTCTTC. Amino acid sequence: CASGAGGPHEQFF.

The J gene is TRBJ2-2, the V gene TRBV20-1; D may be TRBD2 (6 bases). Trimming pared 0 bases from V and 4 bases from J, leaving 9 bases between. The CDR3 runs to 14 residues. Germline-derived CDR1 and CDR2 are DFQATT and SNEGSKA (reference sequence). This CDR3 is CSARDGSTTGELFF. CDR3 DNA: TGCAGTGCTAGAGACGGGAGTACCACCGGGGAGCTGTTTTTT.

This clonotype has more than one count but fewer than ten. The V gene is TRBV12-3 or TRBV12-4, the J gene TRBJ2-7, with 7 bases matching TRBD1. V dropped 6 bases and J dropped 2; count of bases not matched to a gene: 4. The CDR3 consists of 13 residues. The CDR3 loop reads CASRGQEAYEQYF. The CDR3 region has the DNA TGTGCCAGCAGAGGACAGGAGGCCTACGAGCAGTACTTC.

This clonotype has only a few counts. The CDR3 region is CASSFRQGDSTDTQYF. DNA for the CDR3: TGTGCCAGCAGCTTCCGACAGGGGGATAGCACAGATACGCAGTATTTT. The genes are TRBV7-2 and TRBJ2-3, with 9 bases fitting TRBD1. The CDR3 runs to 16 residues. V gave up 3 bases and J gave up 0 bases; unmatched junction bases: 4. Germline CDR1 reads SGHTA; CDR2 reads FQGNSA.

This chain links TRBV19 with TRBJ2-6; D is ambiguous. The CDR3 consists of 15 residues. Germline CDR1 LNHDA, CDR2 SQIVND (reference sequence). V was cut by 5 bases and J by 0 bases, with 8 bases left in between. Written as DNA, the CDR3 is TGTGCCAGTAGTCGGGCCACCTCTGGGGCCAACGTCCTGACTTTC. Encoded protein: CASSRATSGANVLTF.

This chain joins TRBV11-2 and TRBJ2-7, with 9 bases fitting TRBD1. Per germline, CDR1 SGHAT and CDR2 FQNNGV. This CDR3 is 16 amino acids long. V trimming: 6 bases; J trimming: 3 bases; junction bases outside the gene matches: 12. This chain's CDR3 is CASRRPGTGLDYEQYF. In DNA, the CDR3 is TGTGCCAGCAGGCGTCCCGGGACAGGGTTGGACTACGAGCAGTACTTC. The whole variable domain, remainder taken from reference TRBV11-2 and TRBJ2-7, is EAGVAQSPRYKIIEKRQSVAFWCNPISGHATLYWYQQILGQGPKLLIQFQNNGVVDDSQLPKDRFSAERLKGVDSTLKIQPAKLEDSAVYLCASRRPGTGLDYEQYFGPGTRLTVT.

This chain uses TRBV10-3 with TRBJ2-5; 9 bases line up with TRBD2. The germline CDR1 and CDR2 sequences are ENHRY and SYGVKD. The CDR3 runs 15 residues. V lost 2 bases to trimming and J lost 1 base; unmatched junction nucleotides: 2. This chain's CDR3 is CAISERREGQETQYF. The CDR3 coding sequence is TGTGCCATCAGTGAGAGGCGGGAGGGCCAAGAGACCCAGTACTTC.

In its sample, this clonotype was seen many times. V gene TRBV5-1 combines with J gene TRBJ2-3; a weak D match, TRBD2 (7 bases). This CDR3 has 15 residues. The germline V and J ends were trimmed by 6 bases and 5 bases, with 19 bases remaining between them. Germline CDR1 reads SGHRS; CDR2 reads YFSETQ. Here the CDR3 DNA reads TGCGCCAGCACCTACGGGGGGCGCCCCCAAGATACGCAGTATTTT. It specifies CASTYGGRPQDTQYF.

The chain employs TRBV7-9 and TRBJ2-1, with 10 bases fitting TRBD1. Germline lookup yields CDR1 SEHNR and CDR2 FQNEAQ (reference sequence). The CDR3 spans 17 residues. J lost 7 bases, V lost 4 bases, and 13 bases had no gene match. The CDR3 loop reads CASSSTYRDRGPNEQFF. The CDR3 DNA reads TGTGCCAGCAGCTCTACCTACCGGGACAGGGGCCCGAATGAGCAGTTCTTC.